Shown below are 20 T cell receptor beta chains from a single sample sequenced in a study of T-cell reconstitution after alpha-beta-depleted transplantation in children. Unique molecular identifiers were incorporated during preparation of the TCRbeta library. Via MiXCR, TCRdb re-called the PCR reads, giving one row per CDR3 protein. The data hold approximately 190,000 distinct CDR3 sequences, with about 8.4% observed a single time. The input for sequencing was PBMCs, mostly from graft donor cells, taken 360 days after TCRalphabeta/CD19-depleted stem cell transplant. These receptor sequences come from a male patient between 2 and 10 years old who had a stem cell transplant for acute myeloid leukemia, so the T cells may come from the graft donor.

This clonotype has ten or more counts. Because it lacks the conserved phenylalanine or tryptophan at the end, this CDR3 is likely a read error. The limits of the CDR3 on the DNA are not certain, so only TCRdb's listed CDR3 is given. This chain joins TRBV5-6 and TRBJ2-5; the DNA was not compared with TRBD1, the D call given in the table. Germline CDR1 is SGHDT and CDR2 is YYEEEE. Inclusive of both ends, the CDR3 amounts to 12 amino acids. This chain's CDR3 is CASSLAKAGGDL.

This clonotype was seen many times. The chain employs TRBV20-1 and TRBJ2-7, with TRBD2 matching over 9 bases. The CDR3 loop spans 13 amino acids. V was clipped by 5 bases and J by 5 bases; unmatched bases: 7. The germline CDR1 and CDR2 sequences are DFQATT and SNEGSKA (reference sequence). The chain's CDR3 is CSALAGDLHEQYF. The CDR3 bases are TGCAGTGCTTTAGCGGGAGATCTCCACGAGCAGTACTTC.

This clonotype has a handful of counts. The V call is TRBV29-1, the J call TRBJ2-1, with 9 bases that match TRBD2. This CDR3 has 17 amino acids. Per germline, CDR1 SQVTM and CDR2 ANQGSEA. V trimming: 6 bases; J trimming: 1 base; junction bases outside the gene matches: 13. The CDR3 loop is CSVEGLALPSSYNEQFF. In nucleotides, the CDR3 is TGCAGCGTCGAGGGACTAGCACTCCCGTCGTCCTACAATGAGCAGTTCTTC.

The CDR3 bases are TGTGCCAGCAGCTTAGCGGAGACAGGGAGGAACTATGGCTACACCTTC. It yields the protein CASSLAETGRNYGYTF. J is TRBJ1-2 and V is TRBV7-9, with 7 nucleotides matching TRBD1. Germline V gives CDR1 SEHNR, CDR2 FQNEAQ (reference sequence). The CDR3 loop spans 16 amino acids. With 0 bases clipped from V and 2 bases from J, the junction kept 6 bases outside the gene matches.

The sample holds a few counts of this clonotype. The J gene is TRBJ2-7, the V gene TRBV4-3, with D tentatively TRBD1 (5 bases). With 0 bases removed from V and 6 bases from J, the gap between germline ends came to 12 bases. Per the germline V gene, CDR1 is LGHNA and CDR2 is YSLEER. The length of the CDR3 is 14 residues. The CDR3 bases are TGCGCCAGCAGCCAAGATGGGGCAGCTGGCGAGCAGTACTTC. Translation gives CASSQDGAAGEQYF.

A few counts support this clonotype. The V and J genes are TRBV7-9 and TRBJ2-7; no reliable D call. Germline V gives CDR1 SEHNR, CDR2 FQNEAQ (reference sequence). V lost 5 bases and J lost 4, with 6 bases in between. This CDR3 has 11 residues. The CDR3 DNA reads TGTGCCAGCAGCGGCCATTACGAGCAGTACTTC. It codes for CASSGHYEQYF.

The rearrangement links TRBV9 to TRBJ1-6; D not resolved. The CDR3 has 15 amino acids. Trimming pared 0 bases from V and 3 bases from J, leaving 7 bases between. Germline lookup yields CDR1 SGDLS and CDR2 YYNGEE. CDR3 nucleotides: TGTGCCAGCAGCGTAGGAACGGGCTATAATTCACCCCTCCACTTT. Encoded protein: CASSVGTGYNSPLHF.

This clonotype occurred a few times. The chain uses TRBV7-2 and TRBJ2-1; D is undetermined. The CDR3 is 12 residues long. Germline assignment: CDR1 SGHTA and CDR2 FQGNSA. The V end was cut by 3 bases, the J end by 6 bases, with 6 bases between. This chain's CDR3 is CASSLNSNEQFF. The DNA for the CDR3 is TGTGCCAGCAGCTTGAACAGCAATGAGCAGTTCTTC.

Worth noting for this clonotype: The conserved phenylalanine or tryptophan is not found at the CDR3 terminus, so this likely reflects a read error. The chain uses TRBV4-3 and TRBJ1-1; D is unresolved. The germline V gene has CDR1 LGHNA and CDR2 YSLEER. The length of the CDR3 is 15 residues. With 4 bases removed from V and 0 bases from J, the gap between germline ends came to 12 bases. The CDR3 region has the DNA TGCGCCAGCAGCCCCTACCCGGATTTGAACACTGAAGCTTTCTGT. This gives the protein CASSPYPDLNTEAFC.

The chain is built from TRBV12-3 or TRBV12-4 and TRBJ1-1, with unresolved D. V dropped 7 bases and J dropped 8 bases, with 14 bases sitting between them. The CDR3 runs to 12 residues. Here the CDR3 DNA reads TGTGCCAGCACTCCATTTGGTCCCGAAGCTTTCTTT. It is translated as CASTPFGPEAFF.

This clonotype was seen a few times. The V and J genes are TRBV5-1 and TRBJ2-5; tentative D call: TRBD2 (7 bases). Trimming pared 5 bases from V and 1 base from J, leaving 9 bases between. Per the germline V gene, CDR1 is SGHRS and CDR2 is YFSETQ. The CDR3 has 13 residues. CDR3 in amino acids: CASRRGAQETQYF. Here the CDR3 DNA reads TGCGCCAGCAGACGGGGGGCCCAAGAGACCCAGTACTTC.

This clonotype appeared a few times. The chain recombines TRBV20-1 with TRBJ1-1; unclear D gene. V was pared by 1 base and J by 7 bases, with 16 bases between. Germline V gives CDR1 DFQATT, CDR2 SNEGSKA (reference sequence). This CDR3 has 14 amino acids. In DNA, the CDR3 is TGCAGTGCTAGAGTTAGACTGACGTACGGTGAAGCTTTCTTT. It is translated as CSARVRLTYGEAFF.

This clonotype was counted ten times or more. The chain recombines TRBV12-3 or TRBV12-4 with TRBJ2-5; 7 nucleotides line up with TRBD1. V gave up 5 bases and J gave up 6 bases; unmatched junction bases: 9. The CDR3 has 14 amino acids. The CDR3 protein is CASSTAWGQQTQYF. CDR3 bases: TGTGCCAGCAGTACCGCGTGGGGACAGCAGACCCAGTACTTC.

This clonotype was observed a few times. CDR3 sequence: CASRAWQGSTEAFF. In DNA form, the CDR3 reads TGTGCCAGCAGGGCCTGGCAGGGATCTACTGAAGCTTTCTTT. The chain links TRBV2 to TRBJ1-1, with D possibly matching TRBD1 (5 bases). V lost 6 bases and J lost 5, with 16 bases in between. CDR1 is SNHLY and CDR2 is FYNNEI in the germline V gene. The CDR3 is 14 residues long.

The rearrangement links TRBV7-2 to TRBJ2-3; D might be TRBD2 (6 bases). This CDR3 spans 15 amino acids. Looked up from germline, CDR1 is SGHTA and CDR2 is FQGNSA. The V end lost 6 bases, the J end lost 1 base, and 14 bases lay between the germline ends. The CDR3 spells CASSFSGPGTDTQYF. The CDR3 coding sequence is TGTGCCAGCAGTTTCAGCGGGCCGGGCACAGATACGCAGTATTTT.

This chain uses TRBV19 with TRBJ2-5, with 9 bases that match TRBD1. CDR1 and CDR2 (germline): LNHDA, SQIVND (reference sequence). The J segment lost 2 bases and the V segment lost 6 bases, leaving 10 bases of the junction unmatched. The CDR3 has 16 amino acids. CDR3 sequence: CASRPVGGQGQETQYF. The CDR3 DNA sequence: TGTGCCAGTAGGCCCGTGGGGGGACAGGGACAAGAGACCCAGTACTTC.

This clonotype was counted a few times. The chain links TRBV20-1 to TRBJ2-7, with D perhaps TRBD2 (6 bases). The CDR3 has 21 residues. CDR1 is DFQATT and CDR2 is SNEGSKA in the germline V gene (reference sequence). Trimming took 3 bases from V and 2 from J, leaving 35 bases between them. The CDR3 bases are TGCAGTGCTAGGGGACCCCACCCAGCAGCGGGCCAGCGGCACAGTACCTACGAGCAGTACTTC. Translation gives CSARGPHPAAGQRHSTYEQYF.

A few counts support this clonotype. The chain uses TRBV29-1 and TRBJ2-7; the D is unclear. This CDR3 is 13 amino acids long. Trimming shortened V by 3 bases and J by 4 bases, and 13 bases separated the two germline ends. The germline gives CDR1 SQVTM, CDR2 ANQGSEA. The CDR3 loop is CSVDGPPRYEQYF. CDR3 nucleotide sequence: TGCAGCGTTGACGGCCCCCCGCGGTACGAGCAGTACTTC.

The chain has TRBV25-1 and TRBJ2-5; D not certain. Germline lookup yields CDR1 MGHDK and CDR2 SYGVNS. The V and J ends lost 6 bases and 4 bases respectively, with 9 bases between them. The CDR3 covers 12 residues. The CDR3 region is CASRMVSETQYF. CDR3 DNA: TGTGCCAGCAGGATGGTTTCAGAGACCCAGTACTTC.

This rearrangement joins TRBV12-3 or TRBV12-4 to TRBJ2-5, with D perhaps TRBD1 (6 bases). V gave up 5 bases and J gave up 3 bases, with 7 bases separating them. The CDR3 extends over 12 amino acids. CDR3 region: CASSRQEETQYF. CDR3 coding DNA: TGTGCCAGCAGTCGACAGGAAGAGACCCAGTACTTC.